This T cell receptor beta chain was sequenced during a study of CD8 T cells in Susac syndrome. The RNA input was about 0.5 to 1 ug, and it was reverse transcribed with random hexamers. By means of immunoSEQ multiplex PCR, TCR beta CDR3 spanning 54 Vbeta and 13 Jbeta underwent amplification. TCRdb passed the immunoSEQ multiplex PCR reads through MiXCR, listing each CDR3 protein once. The sample contains under 70,000 distinct CDR3 sequences, just over 90% of which appear only once. V lost 0 bases and J lost 7, with 9 bases in between. CDR3 length equals 13 residues. Germline CDR1 reads SGHAT; CDR2 reads FQNNGV.

Sequencing was done on a sample of CD8+ T cells from PBMCs. The gene calls are TRBV11-2 and TRBJ1-1; D gene uncertain. This receptor was obtained from a human donor in good health. The CDR3 DNA reads TGTGCCAGCAGCTTAGATCGGCAGATTGAAGCTTTCTTT. This encodes CASSLDRQIEAFF.